The following is a T cell receptor (beta chain) sequence with its context. In the original workflow: Reference gene primer amplification gave estimated nucleated cell counts. The protocol was immunoSEQ multiplex PCR, while the TCRdb copy is restricted to in-frame clones and leaves out a portion. V and J calls and clone size are copied from that table; D and trimming were computed from the DNA. The sample lists a few hundred thousand clones, roughly 85% occurring once. This sample was included in a study of blood T cell repertoires in COVID-19. Across the study: The United States, Italy and Spain supplied acute and convalescent COVID-19 samples. PBMCs, B-cell-depleted T cells, or T cells were the source of the cDNA or gDNA that made up the material.

The CDR3 has 12 residues. Germline values: CDR1 MNHEY, CDR2 SVGAGI. Trimming left V 5 bases short and J 6 bases short, with 9 bases between. This clonotype was obtained from a man in his 60s who had recovered from COVID-19. The sequencing sample was made of peripheral blood. V gene TRBV6-5 combines with J gene TRBJ2-3; D unresolved. The DNA of the CDR3 is TGTGCCAGCAGTCCTCCGTCGGATACGCAGTATTTT. It encodes CASSPPSDTQYF.